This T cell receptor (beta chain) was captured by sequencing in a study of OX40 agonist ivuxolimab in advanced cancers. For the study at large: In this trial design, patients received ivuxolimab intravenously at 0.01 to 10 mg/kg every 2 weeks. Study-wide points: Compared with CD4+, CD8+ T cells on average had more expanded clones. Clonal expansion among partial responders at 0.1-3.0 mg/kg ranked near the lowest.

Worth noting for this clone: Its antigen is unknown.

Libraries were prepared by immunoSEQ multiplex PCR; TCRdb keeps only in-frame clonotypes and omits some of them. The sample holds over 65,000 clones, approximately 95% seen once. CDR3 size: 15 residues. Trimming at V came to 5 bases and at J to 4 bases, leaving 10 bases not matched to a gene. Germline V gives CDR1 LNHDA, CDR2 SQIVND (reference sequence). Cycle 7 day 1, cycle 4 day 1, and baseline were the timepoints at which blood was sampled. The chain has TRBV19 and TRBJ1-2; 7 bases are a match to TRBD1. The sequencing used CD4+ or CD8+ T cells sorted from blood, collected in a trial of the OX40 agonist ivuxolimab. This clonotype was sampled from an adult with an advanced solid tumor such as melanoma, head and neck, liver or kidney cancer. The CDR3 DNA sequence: TGTGCCAGTAGTGATGCGGGGACAGAACTCTATGGCTACACCTTC. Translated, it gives CASSDAGTELYGYTF.